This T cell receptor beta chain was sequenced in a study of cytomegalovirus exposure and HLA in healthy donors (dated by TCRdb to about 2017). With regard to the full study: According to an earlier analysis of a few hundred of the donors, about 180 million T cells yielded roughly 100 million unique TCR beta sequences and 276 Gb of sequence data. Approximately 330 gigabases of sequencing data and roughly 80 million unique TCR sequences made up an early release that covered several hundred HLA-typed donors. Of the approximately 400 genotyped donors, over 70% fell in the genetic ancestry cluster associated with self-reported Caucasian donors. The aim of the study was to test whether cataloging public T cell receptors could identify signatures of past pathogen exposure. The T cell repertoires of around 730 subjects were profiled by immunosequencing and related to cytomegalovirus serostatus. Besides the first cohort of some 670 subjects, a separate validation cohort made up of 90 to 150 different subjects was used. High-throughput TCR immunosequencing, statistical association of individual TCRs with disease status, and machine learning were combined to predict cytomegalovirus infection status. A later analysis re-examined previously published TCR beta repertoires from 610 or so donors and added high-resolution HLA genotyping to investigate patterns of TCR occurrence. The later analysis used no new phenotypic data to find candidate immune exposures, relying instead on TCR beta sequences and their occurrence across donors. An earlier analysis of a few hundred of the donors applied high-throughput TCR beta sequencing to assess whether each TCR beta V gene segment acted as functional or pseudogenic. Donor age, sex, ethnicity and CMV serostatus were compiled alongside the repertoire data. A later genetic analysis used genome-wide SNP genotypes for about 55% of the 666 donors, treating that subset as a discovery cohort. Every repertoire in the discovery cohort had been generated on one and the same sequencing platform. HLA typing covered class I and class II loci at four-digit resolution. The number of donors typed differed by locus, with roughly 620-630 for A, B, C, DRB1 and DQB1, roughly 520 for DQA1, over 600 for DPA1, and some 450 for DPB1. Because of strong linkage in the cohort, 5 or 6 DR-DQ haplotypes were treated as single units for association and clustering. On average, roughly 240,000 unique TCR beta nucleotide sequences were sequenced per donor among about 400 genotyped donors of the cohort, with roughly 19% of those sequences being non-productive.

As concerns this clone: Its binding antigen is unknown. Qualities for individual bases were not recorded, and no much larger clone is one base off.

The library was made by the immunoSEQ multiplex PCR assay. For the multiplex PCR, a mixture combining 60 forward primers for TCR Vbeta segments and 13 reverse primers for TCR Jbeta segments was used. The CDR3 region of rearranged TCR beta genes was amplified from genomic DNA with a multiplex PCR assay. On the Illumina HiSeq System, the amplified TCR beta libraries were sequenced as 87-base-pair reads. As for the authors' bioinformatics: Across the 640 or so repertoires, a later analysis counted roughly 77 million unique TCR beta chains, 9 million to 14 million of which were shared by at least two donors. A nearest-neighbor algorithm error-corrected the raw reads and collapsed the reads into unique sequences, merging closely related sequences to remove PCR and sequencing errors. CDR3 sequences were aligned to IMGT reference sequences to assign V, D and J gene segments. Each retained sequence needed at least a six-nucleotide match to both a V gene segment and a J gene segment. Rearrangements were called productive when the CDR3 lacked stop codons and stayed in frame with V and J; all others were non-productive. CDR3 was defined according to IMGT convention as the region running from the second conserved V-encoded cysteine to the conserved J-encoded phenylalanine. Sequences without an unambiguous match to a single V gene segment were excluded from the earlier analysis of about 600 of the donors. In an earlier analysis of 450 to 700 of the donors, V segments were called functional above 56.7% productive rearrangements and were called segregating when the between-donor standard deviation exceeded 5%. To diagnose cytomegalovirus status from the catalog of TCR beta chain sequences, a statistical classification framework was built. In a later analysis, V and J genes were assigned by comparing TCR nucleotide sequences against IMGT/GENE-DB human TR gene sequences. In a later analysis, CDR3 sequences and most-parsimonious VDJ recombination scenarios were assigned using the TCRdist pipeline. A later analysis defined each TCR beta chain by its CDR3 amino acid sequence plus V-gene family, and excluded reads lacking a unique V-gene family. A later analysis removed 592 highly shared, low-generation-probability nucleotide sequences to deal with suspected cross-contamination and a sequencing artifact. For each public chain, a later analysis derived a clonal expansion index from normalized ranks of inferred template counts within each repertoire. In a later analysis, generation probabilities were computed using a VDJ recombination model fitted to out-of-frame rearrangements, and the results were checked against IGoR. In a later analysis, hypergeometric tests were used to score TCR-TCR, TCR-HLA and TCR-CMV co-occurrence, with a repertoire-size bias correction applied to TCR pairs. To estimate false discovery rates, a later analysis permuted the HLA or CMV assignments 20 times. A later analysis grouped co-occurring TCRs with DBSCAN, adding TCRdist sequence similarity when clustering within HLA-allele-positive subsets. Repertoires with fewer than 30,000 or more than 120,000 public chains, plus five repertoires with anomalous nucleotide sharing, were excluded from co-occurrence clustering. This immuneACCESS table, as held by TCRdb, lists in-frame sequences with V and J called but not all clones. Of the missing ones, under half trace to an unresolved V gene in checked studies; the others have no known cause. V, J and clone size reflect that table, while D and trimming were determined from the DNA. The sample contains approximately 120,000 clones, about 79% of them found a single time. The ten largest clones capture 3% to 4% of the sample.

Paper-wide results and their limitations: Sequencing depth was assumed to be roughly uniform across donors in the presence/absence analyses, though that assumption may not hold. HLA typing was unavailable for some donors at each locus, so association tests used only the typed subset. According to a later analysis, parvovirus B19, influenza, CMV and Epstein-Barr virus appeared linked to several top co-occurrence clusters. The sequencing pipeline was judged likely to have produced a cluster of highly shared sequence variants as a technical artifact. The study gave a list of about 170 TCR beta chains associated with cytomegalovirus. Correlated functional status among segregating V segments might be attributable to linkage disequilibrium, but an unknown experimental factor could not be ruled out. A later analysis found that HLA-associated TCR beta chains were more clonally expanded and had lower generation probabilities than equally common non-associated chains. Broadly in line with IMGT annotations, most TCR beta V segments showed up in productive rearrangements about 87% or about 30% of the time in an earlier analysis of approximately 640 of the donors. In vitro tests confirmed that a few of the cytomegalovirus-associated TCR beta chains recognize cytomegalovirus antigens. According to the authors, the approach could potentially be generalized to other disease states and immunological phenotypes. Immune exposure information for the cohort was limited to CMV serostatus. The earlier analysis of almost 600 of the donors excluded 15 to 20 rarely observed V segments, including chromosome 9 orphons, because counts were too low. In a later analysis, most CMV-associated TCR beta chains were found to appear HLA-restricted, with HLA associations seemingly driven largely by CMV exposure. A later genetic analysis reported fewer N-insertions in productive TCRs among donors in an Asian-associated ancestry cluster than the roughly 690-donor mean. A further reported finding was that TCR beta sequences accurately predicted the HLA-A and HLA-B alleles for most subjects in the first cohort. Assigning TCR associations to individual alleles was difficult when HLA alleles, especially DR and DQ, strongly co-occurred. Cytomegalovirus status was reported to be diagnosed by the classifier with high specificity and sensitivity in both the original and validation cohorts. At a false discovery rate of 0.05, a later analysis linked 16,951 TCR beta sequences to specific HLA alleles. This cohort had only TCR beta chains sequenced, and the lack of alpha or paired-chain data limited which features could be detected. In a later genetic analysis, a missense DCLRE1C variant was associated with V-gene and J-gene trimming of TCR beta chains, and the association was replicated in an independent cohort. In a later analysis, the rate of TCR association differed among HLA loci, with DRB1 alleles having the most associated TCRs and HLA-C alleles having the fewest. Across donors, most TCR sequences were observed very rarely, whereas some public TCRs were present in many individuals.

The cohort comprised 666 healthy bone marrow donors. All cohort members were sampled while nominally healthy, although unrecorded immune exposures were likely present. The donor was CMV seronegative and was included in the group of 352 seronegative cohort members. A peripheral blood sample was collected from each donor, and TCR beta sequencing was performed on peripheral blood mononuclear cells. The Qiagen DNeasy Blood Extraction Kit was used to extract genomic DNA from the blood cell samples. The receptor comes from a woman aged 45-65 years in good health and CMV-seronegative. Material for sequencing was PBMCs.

The sequence in DNA is TGTGCCAGCAGCTCCGACAGAAATGAAAAACTGTTTTTT. Translation gives CASSSDRNEKLFF. Recombination connected TRBV5-6 to TRBJ1-4; possibly the D gene is TRBD1, per 5 matching bases. The V end loses 3 bases and the J end loses 5 bases, and a stretch of 8 bases separates them. The CDR3 holds 13 amino acids from the cysteine to the phenylalanine. The DNA shown is the 39-base CDR3, in frame from base 1. CDR1 and CDR2 are drawn from the germline V gene: SGHDT, YYEEEE.